The 28 T cell receptor beta chains reported below all come from one sample, sequenced in a study of long-term antiretroviral therapy in people with HIV. Investigators performed immunoSEQ version v3.0 at survey level. TCRdb keeps only in-frame clones here, not all; method: immunoSEQ multiplex PCR. The sample yields about 35,000 clones, around 94% seen once. The material was unsorted PBMCs, obtained 4.1 years after starting antiretroviral therapy. All receptors come from a woman in her forties or fifties with HIV.

This chain links TRBV5-6 with TRBJ2-7; maybe TRBD2 (5 bases). The CDR3 totals 16 residues. V was cut by 7 bases and J by 4 bases, with 24 bases left in between. The germline CDR1 and CDR2 sequences are SGHDT and YYEEEE. The CDR3 DNA reads TGTGCCAGCTTCCCTTGGGCTGGAGGCGGTGAATACGAGCAGTACTTC. It encodes CASFPWAGGGEYEQYF.

The chain has TRBV11-3 and TRBJ1-1; D call uncertain. The CDR3 is made up of 10 amino acids. Trimming took 4 bases from V and 4 from J, leaving 1 base between them. Germline CDR1 reads SGHNT; CDR2 reads YENEEA. For the CDR3, the DNA is TGTGCCAGCAGCTCCACTGAAGCTTTCTTT. This gives the protein CASSSTEAFF.

The chain combines TRBV7-8 with TRBJ1-5, with 9 bases matching TRBD1. V lost 5 bases to trimming and J lost 5 bases; unmatched junction nucleotides: 10. The CDR3 contains 16 residues. Per germline, CDR1 SGHVS and CDR2 FQNEAQ. This CDR3 reads CASSRSRDREYQPQHF. DNA of the CDR3: TGTGCCAGCAGCCGCAGCCGGGACAGGGAATATCAGCCCCAGCATTTT.

The J gene is TRBJ1-2, the V gene TRBV5-5, with a possible D match to TRBD1 (5 bases). This CDR3 comprises 14 residues. The germline V and J ends were trimmed by 1 base and 2 bases, with 9 bases remaining between them. Per germline, CDR1 SGHKS and CDR2 YYEKEE (reference sequence). The CDR3 DNA sequence: TGTGCCAGCAGCTTGAGCAGGGAGAACTATGGCTACACCTTC. Protein product: CASSLSRENYGYTF.

The chain employs TRBV6-5 and TRBJ1-1, with 7 bases fitting TRBD1. The V gene's germline CDR1 is MNHEY and CDR2 SVGAGI. This CDR3 has 15 amino acids. The junction had 9 bases not matched to a gene; V was cut back by 6 bases and J by 2 bases. In nucleotides, the CDR3 is TGTGCCAGCAGCCCCCAGGGGGTCCCTAACACTGAAGCTTTCTTT. As protein: CASSPQGVPNTEAFF.

V usage is TRBV7-2 and J usage is TRBJ1-6; 9 nucleotides agree with TRBD1. Trimming cost V 4 bases and J 11 bases; bases outside gene matches: 9. The germline CDR1 and CDR2 sequences are SGHTA and FQGNSA. The CDR3 contains 15 residues. CDR3 bases: TGTGCCAGCAGCTCTGGGGGGACAGGGAATCCACCCCTCCACTTT. Its translation: CASSSGGTGNPPLHF. Full variable domain (remainder filled in from reference TRBV7-2 and TRBJ1-6): GAGVSQSPSNKVTEKGKDVELRCDPISGHTALYWYRQSLGQGLEFLIYFQGNSAPDKSGLPSDRFSAERTGGSVSTLTIQRTQQEDSAVYLCASSSGGTGNPPLHFGNGTRLTVT.

The chain combines TRBV7-3 with TRBJ2-5; D not certain. V lost 5 bases and J lost 2, with 9 bases in between. CDR1 is SGHTA and CDR2 is FQGTGA in the germline V gene. The CDR3 runs to 13 residues. The CDR3 region has the DNA TGTGCCAGCAGCCGTATACTTCAAGAGACCCAGTACTTC. It encodes CASSRILQETQYF.

The V gene is TRBV7-9, the J gene TRBJ1-2; no firm D call. The germline V and J ends were trimmed by 0 bases and 3 bases, with 11 bases remaining between them. CDR3 length: 15 amino acids. The germline V gene encodes CDR1 SEHNR and CDR2 FQNEAQ (reference sequence). CDR3 nucleotide sequence: TGTGCCAGCAGCTTAGCGAGAGGACGGTACTATGGCTACACCTTC. Protein: CASSLARGRYYGYTF.

The chain joins TRBV7-2 to TRBJ2-3, with a tentative D call TRBD1 (5 bases). The CDR3 is 13 amino acids. In germline, CDR1 is SGHTA, CDR2 FQGNSA. The ends were cut back, 5 bases at V and 8 bases at J, with 14 bases in the middle. CDR3 nucleotides: TGTGCCAGCAGCGAAACCCCTAGGGGTACGCAGTATTTT. It specifies CASSETPRGTQYF.

The chain employs TRBV30 and TRBJ2-5; tentatively, D is TRBD1 (7 bases). The germline V and J ends were trimmed by 7 bases and 2 bases, with 17 bases remaining between them. There are 14 residues in the CDR3. Germline lookup yields CDR1 GTSNPN and CDR2 SVGIG (reference sequence). The CDR3 DNA reads as TGTGCCTCGGAGGGCGGGACAGCGCAAGAGACCCAGTACTTC. Its translation: CASEGGTAQETQYF.

J is TRBJ1-6 and V is TRBV30; D may be TRBD1 (5 bases). The CDR3 length is 14 residues. Germline-derived CDR1 and CDR2 are GTSNPN and SVGIG (reference sequence). Trimming pared 0 bases from V and 7 bases from J, leaving 10 bases between. The CDR3 region has the DNA TGTGCCTGGAGTGTCGGCGGACACAATTCACCCCTCCACTTT. Protein product: CAWSVGGHNSPLHF.

The chain has TRBV5-1 and TRBJ2-5, with TRBD1 matching over 12 bases. J gave up 2 bases and V 4 bases, and 9 bases lay outside the gene matches. This CDR3 region has 17 residues. The germline V gene encodes CDR1 SGHRS and CDR2 YFSETQ. The DNA for the CDR3 is TGCGCCAGCAGCCCGGGACAGGGGGCGATCCCACAAGAGACCCAGTACTTC. Residues: CASSPGQGAIPQETQYF.

V is TRBV5-6 and J is TRBJ2-7, with D tentatively TRBD2 (6 bases). The V end was cut by 0 bases, the J end by 1 base, with 17 bases between. The germline V gene encodes CDR1 SGHDT and CDR2 YYEEEE. The CDR3 consists of 17 residues. CDR3 nucleotides: TGTGCCAGCAGCTTGGCCGGCGGGGCAGGAACTTCCTACGAGCAGTACTTC. Protein sequence: CASSLAGGAGTSYEQYF.

The chain couples TRBV6-6 to TRBJ2-2; no clear D. The CDR3 runs 14 residues. The ends were cut back, 5 bases at V and 0 bases at J, with 7 bases in the middle. Germline lookup yields CDR1 MNHNY and CDR2 SVGAGI (reference sequence). The CDR3 loop reads CASSLSTNTGELFF. The CDR3 DNA is TGTGCCAGCAGTCTCTCAACGAACACCGGGGAGCTGTTTTTT.

This chain links TRBV9 with TRBJ2-7; 11 bases align to TRBD1. The V gene end was trimmed by 2 bases and the J gene end by 5 bases; junction bases not matched to a gene: 6. The CDR3 has 15 amino acids. CDR1 is SGDLS, CDR2 YYNGEE, per germline. CDR3 sequence (DNA): TGTGCCAGCAGCGTCTCCGGGACAGGGGGAAACGAGCAGTACTTC. Its protein product is CASSVSGTGGNEQYF.

The rearrangement links TRBV10-3 to TRBJ2-5; TRBD1 aligns across 10 bases. The junction had 10 bases not matched to a gene; V was cut back by 7 bases and J by 5 bases. Germline V lookup: CDR1 ENHRY, CDR2 SYGVKD. The CDR3 is 15 residues long. This CDR3 is CAINPGQGSGETQYF. CDR3 DNA: TGTGCCATCAATCCGGGACAGGGGTCCGGGGAGACCCAGTACTTC.

This clone has only one observation. V gene TRBV2 combines with J gene TRBJ2-2, with D perhaps TRBD1 or TRBD2 (5 bases each). Germline V lookup: CDR1 SNHLY, CDR2 FYNNEI. The CDR3 runs 14 residues. The germline V and J ends were trimmed by 8 bases and 4 bases, with 14 bases remaining between them. DNA of the CDR3: TGTGCCAGCTTAGGGGTGGGGACCACCGGGGAGCTGTTTTTT. Translating it yields CASLGVGTTGELFF.

The chain employs TRBV25-1 and TRBJ2-5, with unresolved D. Germline loops: CDR1 MGHDK, CDR2 SYGVNS. The CDR3 spans 13 residues. The V end was cut by 5 bases, the J end by 2 bases, with 9 bases between. The CDR3 sequence is CASSSPSQETQYF. The CDR3 nucleotides read TGTGCCAGCAGTTCCCCATCGCAAGAGACCCAGTACTTC.

This rearrangement joins TRBV5-1 to TRBJ2-7; 10 bases fit TRBD2. Looked up from germline, CDR1 is SGHRS and CDR2 is YFSETQ. This CDR3 has 15 amino acids. Losses at the gene ends were 4 bases for V and 5 bases for J; bases not matched to a gene: 9. The CDR3, as DNA: TGCGCCAGCAGCCGAGCGGGGGGGCCTGTAGACGAGCAGTACTTC. Residues: CASSRAGGPVDEQYF.

This clone appeared a single time. The chain uses TRBV7-9 and TRBJ2-2; 8 nucleotides match TRBD1. The CDR3 is 16 amino acids. J lost 5 bases, V lost 5 bases, and 10 bases had no gene match. Germline lookup yields CDR1 SEHNR and CDR2 FQNEAQ (reference sequence). The CDR3 bases are TGTGCCAGCAGCCCCACCGGGACAGGCGAAACCGGGGAGCTGTTTTTT. It yields the protein CASSPTGTGETGELFF.

The chain combines TRBV6-1 with TRBJ2-1; D is uncertain. With 3 bases removed from V and 1 base from J, the gap between germline ends came to 19 bases. Germline V gene lookup returns CDR1 MNHNS and CDR2 SASEGT. The CDR3 is made up of 18 amino acids. The CDR3 DNA follows: TGTGCCAGCAGTGATATTGTGTTTGTTGGGGAATCCTACAATGAGCAGTTCTTC. Its protein is CASSDIVFVGESYNEQFF.

The chain joins TRBV5-1 to TRBJ1-1; maybe TRBD1 (5 bases). The CDR3 spans 15 residues. Germline CDR1 SGHRS, CDR2 YFSETQ. The ends were cut back, 4 bases at V and 1 base at J, with 14 bases in the middle. The CDR3 sequence is CASSRGEGRNTEAFF. CDR3 bases: TGCGCCAGCAGCCGGGGGGAGGGGAGGAACACTGAAGCTTTCTTT.

The chain has TRBV4-1 and TRBJ1-5, with D possibly matching TRBD1 (6 bases). CDR3 length equals 16 residues. Trimming removed 0 bases from V and 6 bases from J, with 15 bases in between. In germline, CDR1 is MGHRA, CDR2 YSYEKL. DNA of the CDR3: TGCGCCAGCAGCCAAGATACGGGGGGCGCAGGTCAGCCCCAGCATTTT. Translating it yields CASSQDTGGAGQPQHF.

The chain combines TRBV7-9 with TRBJ1-1; 7 nucleotides match TRBD1. The V segment lost 6 bases and the J segment 9 bases; nucleotides outside the gene matches: 13. Germline V gene sequence: CDR1 SEHNR, CDR2 FQNEAQ (reference sequence). CDR3 length equals 14 residues. Here the CDR3 DNA reads TGTGCCAGCAGTTATCTACAACGGGACAGACAAGCTTTCTTT. It translates to CASSYLQRDRQAFF.

The chain couples TRBV7-9 to TRBJ1-2; 9 bases are a match to TRBD1. V trimming: 1 base; J trimming: 8 bases; junction bases outside the gene matches: 5. Germline CDR1 is SEHNR and CDR2 is FQNEAQ (reference sequence). The CDR3 extends over 14 amino acids. The CDR3 here is CASSLGGGQGGYTF. The CDR3 coding sequence is TGTGCCAGCAGCTTAGGAGGGGGACAGGGCGGCTACACCTTC.

The gene calls are TRBV10-3 and TRBJ1-2, with D unclear. CDR3 length equals 14 residues. Trimming cost V 4 bases and J 4 bases, with 13 bases left between them. CDR1 ENHRY and CDR2 SYGVKD come from the germline V gene. The CDR3 spells CAISGEGRVYGYTF. CDR3 bases: TGTGCCATCAGTGGCGAGGGAAGGGTCTATGGCTACACCTTC.

This clone was observed a handful of times. The V and J genes are TRBV5-1 and TRBJ2-7; 10 nucleotides match TRBD1. Looked up from germline, CDR1 is SGHRS and CDR2 is YFSETQ. J was trimmed by 4 bases and V by 7 bases; bases with no gene match: 8. This CDR3 region has 14 residues. The CDR3 sequence: CASRSGTGVYEQYF. For the CDR3, the DNA is TGCGCCAGCCGATCCGGGACAGGGGTATACGAGCAGTACTTC.

The chain joins TRBV5-1 to TRBJ2-5, with D hard to call. The germline CDR1 and CDR2 sequences are SGHRS and YFSETQ. Deletions cut 7 bases from V and 0 bases from J, with 4 bases between. The CDR3 has 11 amino acids. This CDR3 reads CASGDQETQYF. CDR3 coding DNA: TGCGCCAGCGGGGACCAAGAGACCCAGTACTTC.